This TCR beta chain was recorded in a study of blood T cell repertoires in COVID-19. While infection was still active, Seattle patients were enrolled and then followed longitudinally. The V gene lost 4 bases and the J gene lost 7 bases, with 8 bases spanning the gap. The CDR3 is 13 residues long. TCRdb's table, derived via immunoSEQ multiplex PCR, lists solely in-frame clones and lacks some. The sample carries 200,000 or so clones, 80% to 85% recorded once. Sequenced input: peripheral blood. This sequence joins TRBV12-3 or TRBV12-4 and TRBJ1-6; possibly TRBD1 for D (6 bases). The sequence was collected from a woman older than 75 with COVID-19, enrolled during active disease. The CDR3 protein is CASSYRVNSPLHF. CDR3 sequence (DNA): TGTGCCAGCAGTTACAGGGTAAATTCACCCCTCCACTTT.